These 15 T cell receptor beta chains were sequenced from one sample in a study of cytomegalovirus exposure and HLA in healthy donors. PCR used 60 Vbeta primers and 13 Jbeta primers. Assay: immunoSEQ multiplex PCR; the TCRdb copy retains only in-frame clones and omits some. The sample holds 100,000 to 150,000 clones, approximately 80% seen once. The sequenced sample consisted of PBMCs. These receptors were taken from a man between 25 and 39 years old in good health and CMV-seropositive.

This clone has only a few counts. The V gene is TRBV15, the J gene TRBJ2-7; D unclear. The V gene's germline CDR1 is LNHNV and CDR2 YYDKDF (reference sequence). V gave up 5 bases and J gave up 3 bases, with 20 bases separating them. The CDR3 consists of 16 residues. The DNA for the CDR3 is TGTGCCACCAGCCCTACTACCGCTCCGAAACTCTACGAGCAGTACTTC. It is translated as CATSPTTAPKLYEQYF. Full variable domain (missing parts from reference TRBV15 and TRBJ2-7): DAMVIQNPRYQVTQFGKPVTLSCSQTLNHNVMYWYQQKSSQAPKLLFHYYDKDFNNEADTPDNFQSRRPNTSFCFLDIRSPGLGDTAMYLCATSPTTAPKLYEQYFGPGTRLTVT.

The gene calls are TRBV4-2 and TRBJ2-3; D is perhaps TRBD1 (7 bases). Germline CDR1 LGHNA, CDR2 YNFKEQ. This CDR3 spans 15 amino acids. Trimming cost V 2 bases and J 4 bases, with 13 bases left between them. In nucleotides, the CDR3 is TGTGCCAGCAGCCAAAAGCAGGGGGGTTCAGATACGCAGTATTTT. It codes for CASSQKQGGSDTQYF.

V usage is TRBV6-5 and J usage is TRBJ1-2; 7 nucleotides line up with TRBD1. J was trimmed by 4 bases and V by 2 bases; bases with no gene match: 10. This CDR3 is 16 amino acids long. Looked up from germline, CDR1 is MNHEY and CDR2 is SVGAGI. CDR3 sequence (DNA): TGTGCCAGCAGTTACCGATGGGACAGATCCCCCTATGGCTACACCTTC. Translated, it gives CASSYRWDRSPYGYTF.

V is TRBV6-5 and J is TRBJ2-7; 7 bases are a match to TRBD2. Losses at the gene ends were 2 bases for V and 2 bases for J; bases not matched to a gene: 3. Looked up from germline, CDR1 is MNHEY and CDR2 is SVGAGI. The CDR3 sequence is 14 residues long. CDR3 sequence (DNA): TGTGCCAGCAGTTACGGGGGGGTGCCCTACGAGCAGTACTTC. It encodes CASSYGGVPYEQYF.

This clone was detected a few times. In DNA, the CDR3 is TGTGCCAGCAGTGAAGCACCGGGACAGTTATACGAGCAGTACTTC. Translation: CASSEAPGQLYEQYF. The chain employs TRBV6-1 and TRBJ2-7; 7 bases line up with TRBD1. The CDR3 has 15 residues. CDR1 and CDR2 from the germline V gene are MNHNS and SASEGT. V gave up 0 bases and J gave up 4 bases; unmatched junction bases: 6.

In this sample, this clone turned up a few times. The chain is built from TRBV29-1 and TRBJ2-1; no reliable D call. Trimming took off 4 bases at V and 4 bases at J, with 11 bases between the two ends. The germline CDR1 and CDR2 sequences are SQVTM and ANQGSEA. CDR3 length equals 13 residues. The CDR3 nucleotides are TGCAGCGTTGGTAAGACTCCTTACAATGAGCAGTTCTTC. Protein sequence: CSVGKTPYNEQFF.

The rearrangement uses TRBV4-3 and TRBJ2-5, with TRBD2 identical over 10 bases. The germline V gene encodes CDR1 LGHNA and CDR2 YSLEER. V lost 1 base, J lost 5 bases, and 4 bases stayed unmatched. This CDR3 contains 15 residues. CDR3 residues: CASSQASGSLETQYF. CDR3 in DNA: TGCGCCAGCAGCCAAGCTAGCGGGAGTTTGGAGACCCAGTACTTC.

The V and J genes are TRBV6-5 and TRBJ2-7; TRBD1 matches 7 bases. Trimming at V came to 7 bases and at J to 5 bases, leaving 8 bases not matched to a gene. The CDR3 is 13 amino acids. Germline loops: CDR1 MNHEY, CDR2 SVGAGI. This chain's CDR3 is CASIRQGTNEQYF. DNA for the CDR3: TGTGCCAGCATCCGACAGGGTACTAACGAGCAGTACTTC.

The V and J genes are TRBV9 and TRBJ1-6, with 10 positions matching TRBD1. Germline CDR1 and CDR2: SGDLS and YYNGEE. The CDR3 length is 16 residues. J gave up 10 bases and V 0 bases, and 7 bases lay outside the gene matches. The CDR3 nucleotides are TGTGCCAGCAGCGTAGAAGTAGGGGACAGGGGCTCACCCCTCCACTTT. The encoded protein is CASSVEVGDRGSPLHF.

CDR3 in DNA: TGTGCCAGCAGTTTATTCGGGTATCAGCCCCAGCATTTT. This encodes CASSLFGYQPQHF. The chain links TRBV27 to TRBJ1-5; D uncertain. The germline V gene encodes CDR1 MNHEY and CDR2 SMNVEV (reference sequence). The CDR3 sequence is 13 residues long. Trimming shortened V by 1 base and J by 5 bases, and 6 bases separated the two germline ends.

About this clone: The sample holds other DNA sequences that translate to the same CDR3. The chain recombines TRBV5-1 with TRBJ2-1, with no clear D. Trimming cost V 0 bases and J 8 bases, with 6 bases left between them. Per germline, CDR1 SGHRS and CDR2 YFSETQ. This CDR3 is 12 amino acids long. The CDR3 region is CASSLVSDEQFF. In DNA, the CDR3 is TGCGCCAGCAGCTTGGTTTCCGATGAGCAGTTCTTC.

Only a few counts were recorded for this clone. CDR3 residues: CASSQDPDRGYEQYF. The CDR3, as DNA: TGTGCCAGCAGCCAAGACCCGGACAGGGGATACGAGCAGTACTTC. The chain employs TRBV4-2 and TRBJ2-7; 9 nucleotides align to TRBD1. Germline loops: CDR1 LGHNA, CDR2 YNFKEQ. The V and J ends lost 0 bases and 4 bases, in that order; junction bases with no gene match: 4. The CDR3 covers 15 residues.

This clone was seen a handful of times. V gene TRBV5-1 combines with J gene TRBJ1-5; D gene unclear. From germline, CDR1 is SGHRS and CDR2 YFSETQ. The CDR3 totals 15 residues. With 0 bases removed from V and 0 bases from J, the gap between germline ends came to 7 bases. CDR3 region: CASSLGLNSNQPQHF. CDR3 coding DNA: TGCGCCAGCAGCTTGGGGCTGAATAGCAATCAGCCCCAGCATTTT. The full variable domain, rest sourced from reference TRBV5-1 and TRBJ1-5, is KAGVTQTPRYLIKTRGQQVTLSCSPISGHRSVSWYQQTPGQGLQFLFEYFSETQRNKGNFPGRFSGRQFSNSRSEMNVSTLELGDSALYLCASSLGLNSNQPQHFGDGTRLSIL.

The genes are TRBV4-3 and TRBJ2-3; 14 bases agree with TRBD2. The CDR3 loop spans 19 amino acids. J lost 5 bases, V lost 2 bases, and 12 bases had no gene match. CDR1 and CDR2 (germline): LGHNA, YSLEER. In DNA form, the CDR3 reads TGCGCCAGCAGCCAAAGTAAACCGGGACTAGCGGGAGTCGGAGATACGCAGTATTTT. Translating gives CASSQSKPGLAGVGDTQYF.

The CDR3 protein is CASSYSSNRGETQYF. The CDR3, as DNA: TGTGCCAGCAGTTACTCGAGTAACAGGGGGGAGACCCAGTACTTC. This chain joins TRBV6-5 and TRBJ2-5; 8 nucleotides match TRBD1. Germline trimming cut 0 bases from V and 5 bases from J; bases unmatched to any gene: 5. The CDR3 consists of 15 residues. The germline V gene encodes CDR1 MNHEY and CDR2 SVGAGI.